Presented here are 10 T cell receptor beta chains from one specimen sequenced in a study of T cell changes during pregnancy in multiple sclerosis (dated by TCRdb to about 2019). The library was prepared using the immunoSEQ multiplex PCR assay. TCRdb retrieved this table from immuneACCESS and kept in-frame rearrangements only. Not all clones are present; in checked studies, unresolved V genes account for under half, and no reason is known for the remainder. This sample is represented by fewer than 65,000 clones; about 90% of them were singletons. The top ten hold roughly 0.7% of the sample. The sample here was CD4+ T cells from peripheral blood mononuclear cells, taken in the first trimester of pregnancy. These receptors all come from a female donor with multiple sclerosis, enrolled in a pregnancy study.

The chain uses TRBV2 and TRBJ1-1; maybe TRBD1 (5 bases). This CDR3 contains 14 residues. Deletions cut 8 bases from V and 2 bases from J, with 15 bases between. The V gene's germline CDR1 is SNHLY and CDR2 FYNNEI. CDR3 bases: TGTGCCAGCCGGGGGTCCGTTGGAAACACTGAAGCTTTCTTT. Protein sequence: CASRGSVGNTEAFF.

J is TRBJ1-5 and V is TRBV19; TRBD1 agrees at 8 bases. V lost 0 bases, J lost 6 bases, and 4 bases stayed unmatched. This CDR3 is 15 amino acids long. Germline values: CDR1 LNHDA, CDR2 SQIVND (reference sequence). CDR3 protein: CASSIEAGGFQPQHF. The CDR3 DNA follows: TGTGCCAGTAGTATAGAGGCAGGGGGCTTTCAGCCCCAGCATTTT.

This clone was detected a few times. The J gene is TRBJ1-2, the V gene TRBV11-2; no clear D. Germline V gene data show CDR1 as SGHAT and CDR2 as FQNNGV. V was shortened by 6 bases and J by 8 bases, with 10 bases between the two germline ends. The CDR3 is 11 residues long. The CDR3 bases are TGTGCCAGCAGGTCAGGTGGAGGCTACACCTTC. Amino acids: CASRSGGGYTF.

This sequence joins TRBV7-8 and TRBJ2-7; 11 bases agree with TRBD2. V trimming: 3 bases; J trimming: 0 bases; junction bases outside the gene matches: 4. CDR3 length: 16 residues. Germline V CDR1 and CDR2: SGHVS, FQNEAQ. CDR3 protein: CASSFTSGGSSYEQYF. DNA for the CDR3: TGTGCCAGCAGCTTTACTAGCGGGGGAAGCTCCTACGAGCAGTACTTC.

J is TRBJ2-1 and V is TRBV5-1; D might be TRBD2 (6 bases). The germline gives CDR1 SGHRS, CDR2 YFSETQ. There are 16 residues in the CDR3. The V end lost 4 bases, the J end lost 2 bases, and 16 bases lay between the germline ends. The CDR3 DNA reads as TGCGCCAGCAGCGGGGGACTGGCTATAACCTACAATGAGCAGTTCTTC. Its translation: CASSGGLAITYNEQFF.

The J gene is TRBJ2-3, the V gene TRBV18; TRBD2 matches 15 bases. This CDR3 spans 18 amino acids. V lost 0 bases to trimming and J lost 7 bases; unmatched junction nucleotides: 8. Germline assignment: CDR1 KGHSH and CDR2 LQKENI. CDR3 bases: TGTGCCAGCTCACCACCTATCGGACTAGCGGGGGGGTGGAATACGCAGTATTTT. Translating gives CASSPPIGLAGGWNTQYF.

This sequence joins TRBV6-6 and TRBJ1-3, with D possibly being TRBD1 (5 bases). The CDR3 consists of 15 residues. With 3 bases removed from V and 2 bases from J, the gap between germline ends came to 11 bases. Germline-derived CDR1 and CDR2 are MNHNY and SVGAGI (reference sequence). This CDR3 is CASSYPAGTGNTIYF. The CDR3 region has the DNA TGTGCCAGCAGTTATCCAGCAGGGACTGGAAACACCATATATTTT.

This chain uses TRBV4-3 with TRBJ2-2; no definite D call. The CDR3 loop spans 14 amino acids. Trimming pared 2 bases from V and 6 bases from J, leaving 10 bases between. Germline loops: CDR1 LGHNA, CDR2 YSLEER. The CDR3 sequence is CASSQSTVSGELFF. The CDR3 DNA is TGCGCCAGCAGCCAAAGCACGGTATCCGGGGAGCTGTTTTTT.

This clone was counted a single time. The chain uses TRBV5-1 and TRBJ2-7; possibly TRBD1 for D (6 bases). The V end lost 2 bases, the J end lost 2 bases, and 14 bases lay between the germline ends. In germline, CDR1 is SGHRS, CDR2 YFSETQ. The CDR3 has 15 residues. The CDR3 DNA reads TGCGCCAGCAGCTTTGGTGGGGGACAAGCCTACGAGCAGTACTTC. Protein sequence: CASSFGGGQAYEQYF.

The CDR3 DNA follows: TGTGCCAGCAGCGCCGCCGGGACTAGCGTTATCGAGCAGTACTTC. As protein: CASSAAGTSVIEQYF. This rearrangement joins TRBV7-9 to TRBJ2-7, with 10 bases fitting TRBD2. CDR1 is SEHNR and CDR2 is FQNEAQ in the germline V gene (reference sequence). This CDR3 contains 15 residues. With V trimmed by 5 bases and J by 6 bases, 10 bases remained unmatched.